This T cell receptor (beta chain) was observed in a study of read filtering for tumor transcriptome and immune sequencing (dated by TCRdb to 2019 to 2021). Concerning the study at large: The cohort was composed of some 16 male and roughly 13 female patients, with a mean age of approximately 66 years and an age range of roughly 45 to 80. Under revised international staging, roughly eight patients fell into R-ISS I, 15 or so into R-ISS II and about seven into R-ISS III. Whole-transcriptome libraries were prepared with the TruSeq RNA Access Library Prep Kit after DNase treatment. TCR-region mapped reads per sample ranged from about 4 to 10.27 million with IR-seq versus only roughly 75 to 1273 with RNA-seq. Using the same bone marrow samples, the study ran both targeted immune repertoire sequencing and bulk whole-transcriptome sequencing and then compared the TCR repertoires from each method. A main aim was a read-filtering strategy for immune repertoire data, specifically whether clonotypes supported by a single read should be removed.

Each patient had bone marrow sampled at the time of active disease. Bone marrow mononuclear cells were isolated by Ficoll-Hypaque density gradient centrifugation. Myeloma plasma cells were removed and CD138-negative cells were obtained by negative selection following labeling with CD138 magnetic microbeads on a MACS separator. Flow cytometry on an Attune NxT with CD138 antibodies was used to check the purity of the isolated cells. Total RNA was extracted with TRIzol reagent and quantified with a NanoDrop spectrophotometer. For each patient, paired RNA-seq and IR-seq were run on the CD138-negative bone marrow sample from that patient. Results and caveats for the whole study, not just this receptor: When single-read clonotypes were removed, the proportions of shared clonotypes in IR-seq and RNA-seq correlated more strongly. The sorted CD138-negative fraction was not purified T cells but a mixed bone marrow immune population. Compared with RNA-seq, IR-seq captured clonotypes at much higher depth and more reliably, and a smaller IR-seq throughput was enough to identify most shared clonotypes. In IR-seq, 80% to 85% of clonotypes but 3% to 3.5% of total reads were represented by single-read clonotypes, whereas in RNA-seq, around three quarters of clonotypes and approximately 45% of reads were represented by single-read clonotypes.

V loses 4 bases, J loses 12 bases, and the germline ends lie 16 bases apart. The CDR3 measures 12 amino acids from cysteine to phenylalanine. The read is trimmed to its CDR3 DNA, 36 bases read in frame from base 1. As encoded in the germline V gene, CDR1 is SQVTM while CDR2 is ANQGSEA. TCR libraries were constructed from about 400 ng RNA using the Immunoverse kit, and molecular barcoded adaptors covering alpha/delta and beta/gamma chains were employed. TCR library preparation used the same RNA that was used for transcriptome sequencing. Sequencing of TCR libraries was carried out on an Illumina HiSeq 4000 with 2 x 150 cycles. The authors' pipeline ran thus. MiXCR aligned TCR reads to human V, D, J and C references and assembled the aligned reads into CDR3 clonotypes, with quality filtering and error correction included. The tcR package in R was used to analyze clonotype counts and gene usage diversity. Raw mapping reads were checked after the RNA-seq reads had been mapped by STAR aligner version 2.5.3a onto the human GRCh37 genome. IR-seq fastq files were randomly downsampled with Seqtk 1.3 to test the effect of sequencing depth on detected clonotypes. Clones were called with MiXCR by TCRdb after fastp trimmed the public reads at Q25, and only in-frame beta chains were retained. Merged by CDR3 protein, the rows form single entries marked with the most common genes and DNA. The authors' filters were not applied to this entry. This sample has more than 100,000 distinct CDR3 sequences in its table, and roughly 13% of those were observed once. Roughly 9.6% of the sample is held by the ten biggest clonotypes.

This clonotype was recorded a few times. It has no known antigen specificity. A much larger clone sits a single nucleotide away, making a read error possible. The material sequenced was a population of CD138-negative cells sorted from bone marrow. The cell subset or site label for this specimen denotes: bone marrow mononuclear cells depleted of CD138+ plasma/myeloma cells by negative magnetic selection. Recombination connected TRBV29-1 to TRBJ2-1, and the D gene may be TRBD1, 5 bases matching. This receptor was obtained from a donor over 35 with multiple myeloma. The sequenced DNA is TGCAGCGTTGCTTTAGGGGAACGTGTGCAGTTCTTC. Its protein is CSVALGERVQFF.